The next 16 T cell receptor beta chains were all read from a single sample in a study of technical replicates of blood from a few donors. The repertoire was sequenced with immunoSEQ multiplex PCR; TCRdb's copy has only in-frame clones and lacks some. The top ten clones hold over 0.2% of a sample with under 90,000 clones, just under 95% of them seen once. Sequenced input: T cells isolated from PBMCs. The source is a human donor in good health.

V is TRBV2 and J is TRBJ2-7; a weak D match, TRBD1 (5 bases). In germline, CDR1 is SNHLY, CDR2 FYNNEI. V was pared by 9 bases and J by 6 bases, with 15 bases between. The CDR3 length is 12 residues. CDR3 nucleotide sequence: TGTGCCAGTAGGGGCTCCTGGGGCGAGCAGTACTTC. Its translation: CASRGSWGEQYF.

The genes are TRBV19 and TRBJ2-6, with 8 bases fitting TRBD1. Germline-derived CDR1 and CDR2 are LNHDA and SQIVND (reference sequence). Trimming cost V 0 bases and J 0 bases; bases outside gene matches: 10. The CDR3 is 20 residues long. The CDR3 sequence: CASSIDPDRDLFSGANVLTF. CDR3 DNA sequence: TGTGCCAGTAGTATAGATCCGGACAGGGACTTATTCTCTGGGGCCAACGTCCTGACTTTC.

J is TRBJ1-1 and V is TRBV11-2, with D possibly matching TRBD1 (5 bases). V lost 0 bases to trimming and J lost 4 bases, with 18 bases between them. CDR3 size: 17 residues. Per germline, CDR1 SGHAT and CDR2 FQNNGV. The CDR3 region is CASSLDLQGVRATEAFF. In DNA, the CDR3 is TGTGCCAGCAGCTTAGATCTTCAGGGCGTAAGGGCCACTGAAGCTTTCTTT. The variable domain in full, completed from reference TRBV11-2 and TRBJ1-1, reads EAGVAQSPRYKIIEKRQSVAFWCNPISGHATLYWYQQILGQGPKLLIQFQNNGVVDDSQLPKDRFSAERLKGVDSTLKIQPAKLEDSAVYLCASSLDLQGVRATEAFFGQGTRLTVV.

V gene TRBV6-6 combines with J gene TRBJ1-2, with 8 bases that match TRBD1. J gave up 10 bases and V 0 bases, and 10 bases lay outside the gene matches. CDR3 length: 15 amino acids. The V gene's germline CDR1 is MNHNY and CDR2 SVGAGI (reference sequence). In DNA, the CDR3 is TGTGCCAGCAGTTACTCCGGACAGGGTATTCCAGTCTACACCTTC. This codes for CASSYSGQGIPVYTF.

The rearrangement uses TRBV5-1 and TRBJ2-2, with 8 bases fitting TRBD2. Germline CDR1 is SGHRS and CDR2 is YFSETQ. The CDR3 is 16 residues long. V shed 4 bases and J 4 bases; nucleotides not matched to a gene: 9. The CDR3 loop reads CASSPVSSGITGELFF. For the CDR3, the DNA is TGCGCCAGCAGCCCCGTAAGTAGCGGGATCACCGGGGAGCTGTTTTTT.

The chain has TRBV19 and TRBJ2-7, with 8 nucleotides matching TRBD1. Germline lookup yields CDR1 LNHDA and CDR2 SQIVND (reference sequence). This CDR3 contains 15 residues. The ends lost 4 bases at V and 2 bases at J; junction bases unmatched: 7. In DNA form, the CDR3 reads TGTGCCAGTAGTAAAAAGCTGGACAGGGCCTACGAGCAGTACTTC. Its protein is CASSKKLDRAYEQYF.

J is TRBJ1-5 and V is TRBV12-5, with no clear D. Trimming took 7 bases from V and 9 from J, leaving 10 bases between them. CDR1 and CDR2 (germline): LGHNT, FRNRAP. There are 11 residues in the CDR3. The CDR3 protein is CASDEGGPQHF. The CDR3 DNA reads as TGTGCTAGTGATGAAGGAGGGCCCCAGCATTTT.

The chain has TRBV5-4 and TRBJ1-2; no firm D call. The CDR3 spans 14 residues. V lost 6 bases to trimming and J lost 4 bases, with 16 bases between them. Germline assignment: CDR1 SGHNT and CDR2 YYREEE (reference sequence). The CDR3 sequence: CASTSNRERYGYTF. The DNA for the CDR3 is TGTGCCAGCACTTCGAACCGGGAGCGCTATGGCTACACCTTC. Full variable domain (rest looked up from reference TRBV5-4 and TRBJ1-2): ETGVTQSPTHLIKTRGQQVTLRCSSQSGHNTVSWYQQALGQGPQFIFQYYREEENGRGNFPPRFSGLQFPNYSSELNVNALELDDSALYLCASTSNRERYGYTFGSGTRLTVV.

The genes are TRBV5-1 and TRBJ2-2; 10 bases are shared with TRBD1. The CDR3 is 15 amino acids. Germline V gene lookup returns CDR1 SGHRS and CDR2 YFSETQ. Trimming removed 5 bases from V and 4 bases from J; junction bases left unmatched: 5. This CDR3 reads CASSRGQGSTGELFF. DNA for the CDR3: TGCGCCAGCAGTCGGGGACAGGGGAGCACCGGGGAGCTGTTTTTT.

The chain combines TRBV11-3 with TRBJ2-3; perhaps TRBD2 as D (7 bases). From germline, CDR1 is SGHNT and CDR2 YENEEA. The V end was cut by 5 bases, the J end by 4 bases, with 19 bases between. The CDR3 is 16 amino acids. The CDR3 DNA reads TGTGCCAGCAGCGTACCCGGGGGGCCGCATGCAGATACGCAGTATTTT. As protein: CASSVPGGPHADTQYF.

The CDR3 protein is CASSVVGTATWEQYF. The CDR3 DNA is TGTGCCAGCAGCGTCGTTGGGACAGCCACTTGGGAGCAGTACTTC. V usage is TRBV7-9 and J usage is TRBJ2-7; 7 bases map to TRBD1. From germline, CDR1 is SEHNR and CDR2 FQNEAQ (reference sequence). The V gene end was trimmed by 5 bases and the J gene end by 7 bases; junction bases not matched to a gene: 14. The CDR3 covers 15 residues.

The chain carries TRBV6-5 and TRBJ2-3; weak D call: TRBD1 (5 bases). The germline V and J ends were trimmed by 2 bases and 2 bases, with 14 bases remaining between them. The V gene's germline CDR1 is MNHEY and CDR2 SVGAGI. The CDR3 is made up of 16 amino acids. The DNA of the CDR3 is TGTGCCAGCAGTTACCGCGCAGGGCCCAACACAGATACGCAGTATTTT. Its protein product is CASSYRAGPNTDTQYF.

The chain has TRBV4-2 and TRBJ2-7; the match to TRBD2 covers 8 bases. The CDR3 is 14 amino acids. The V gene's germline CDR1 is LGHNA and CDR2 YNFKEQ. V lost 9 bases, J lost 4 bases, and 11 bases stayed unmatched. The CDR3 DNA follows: TGTGCCAGTTCCAGCGGGAGTACTTCATACGAGCAGTACTTC. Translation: CASSSGSTSYEQYF.

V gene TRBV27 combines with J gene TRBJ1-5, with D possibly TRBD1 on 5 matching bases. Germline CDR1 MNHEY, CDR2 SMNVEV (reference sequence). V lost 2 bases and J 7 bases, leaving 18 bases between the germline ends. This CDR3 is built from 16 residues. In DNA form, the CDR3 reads TGTGCCAGCAGTTTAGGGGGGGGTGGGGGAGGGCAGCCCCAGCATTTT. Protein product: CASSLGGGGGGQPQHF.

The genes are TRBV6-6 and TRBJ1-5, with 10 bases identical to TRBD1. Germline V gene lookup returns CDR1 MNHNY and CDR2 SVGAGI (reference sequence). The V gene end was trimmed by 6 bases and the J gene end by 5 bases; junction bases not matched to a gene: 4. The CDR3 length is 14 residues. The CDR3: CASSPDRGHQPQHF. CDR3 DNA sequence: TGTGCCAGCAGCCCAGACAGGGGGCATCAGCCCCAGCATTTT.

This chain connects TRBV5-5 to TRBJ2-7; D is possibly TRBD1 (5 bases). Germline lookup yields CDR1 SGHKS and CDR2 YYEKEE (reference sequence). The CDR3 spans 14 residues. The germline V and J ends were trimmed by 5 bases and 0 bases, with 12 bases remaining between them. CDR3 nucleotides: TGTGCCAGCAGGATTGACAGCCCCTCCTACGAGCAGTACTTC. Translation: CASRIDSPSYEQYF.